This T cell receptor (beta chain) was recorded in a study of vaccination effects on CD4 cells after COVID-19. Looking at the study overall: Under 2.5 million PBMC were seeded per well and grown in the presence of about 10 IU/ml IL-2 and about 10 ug/ml peptides.

After roughly eleven days in culture, the CD4+ T cells were isolated. Each culture had half its medium swapped for IL-2 medium on days 3 and 7. Repertoires were generated with immunoSEQ multiplex PCR, while TCRdb's copy carries only in-frame clones and drops some. The profile shows 25,000 to 30,000 clones, 50% to 70% of them singletons. As concerns this clone: What it binds is not known.

The CDR3 runs 16 residues. Germline V gene lookup returns CDR1 SEHNR and CDR2 FQNEAQ (reference sequence). V trimming: 6 bases; J trimming: 0 bases; junction bases outside the gene matches: 10. The clonotype comes from a human donor who received a COVID-19 vaccine. Sequences were derived from CD4+ T cells from PBMCs cultured without peptide, sampled before COVID-19 vaccination. V usage is TRBV7-9 and J usage is TRBJ2-5; 7 positions agree with TRBD1. CDR3 DNA: TGTGCCAGCAGACTCGACAGGGTGAGGGACCAAGAGACCCAGTACTTC. This sequence encodes CASRLDRVRDQETQYF. Complete variable domain (other parts from reference TRBV7-9 and TRBJ2-5): DTGVSQNPRHKITKRGQNVTFRCDPISEHNRLYWYRQTLGQGPEFLTYFQNEAQLEKSRLLSDRFSAERPKGSFSTLEIQRTEQGDSAMYLCASRLDRVRDQETQYFGPGTRLLVL.